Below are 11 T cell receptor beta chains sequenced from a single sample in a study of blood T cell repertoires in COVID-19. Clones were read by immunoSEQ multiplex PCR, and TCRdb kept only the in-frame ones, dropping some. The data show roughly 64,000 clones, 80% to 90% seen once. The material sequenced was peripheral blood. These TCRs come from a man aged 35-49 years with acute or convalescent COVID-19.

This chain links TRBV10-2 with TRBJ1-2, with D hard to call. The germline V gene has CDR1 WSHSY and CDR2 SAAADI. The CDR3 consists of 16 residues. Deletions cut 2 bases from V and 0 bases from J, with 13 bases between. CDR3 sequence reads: CASSEPGGRTNYGYTF. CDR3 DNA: TGCGCCAGCAGTGAGCCAGGAGGACGTACTAACTATGGCTACACCTTC.

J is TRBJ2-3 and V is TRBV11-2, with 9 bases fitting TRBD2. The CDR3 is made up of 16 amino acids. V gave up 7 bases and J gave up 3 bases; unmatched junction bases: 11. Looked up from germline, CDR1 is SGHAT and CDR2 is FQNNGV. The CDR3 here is CASTKPRGGETDTQYF. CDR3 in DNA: TGTGCCAGCACCAAACCCCGCGGGGGGGAAACAGATACGCAGTATTTT. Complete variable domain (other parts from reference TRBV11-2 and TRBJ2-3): EAGVAQSPRYKIIEKRQSVAFWCNPISGHATLYWYQQILGQGPKLLIQFQNNGVVDDSQLPKDRFSAERLKGVDSTLKIQPAKLEDSAVYLCASTKPRGGETDTQYFGPGTRLTVL.

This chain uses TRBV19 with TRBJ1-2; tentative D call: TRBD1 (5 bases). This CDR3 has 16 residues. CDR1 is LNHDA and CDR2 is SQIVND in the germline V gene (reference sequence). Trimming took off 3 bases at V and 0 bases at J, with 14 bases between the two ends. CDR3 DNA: TGTGCCAGTAGTATGGGGCGGCTCAGTACTAACTATGGCTACACCTTC. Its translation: CASSMGRLSTNYGYTF.

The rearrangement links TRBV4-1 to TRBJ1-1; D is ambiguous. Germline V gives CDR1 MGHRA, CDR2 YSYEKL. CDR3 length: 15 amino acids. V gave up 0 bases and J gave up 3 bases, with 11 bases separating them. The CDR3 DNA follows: TGCGCCAGCAGCCAAGATCCCGCGGGATACACTGAAGCTTTCTTT. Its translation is CASSQDPAGYTEAFF.

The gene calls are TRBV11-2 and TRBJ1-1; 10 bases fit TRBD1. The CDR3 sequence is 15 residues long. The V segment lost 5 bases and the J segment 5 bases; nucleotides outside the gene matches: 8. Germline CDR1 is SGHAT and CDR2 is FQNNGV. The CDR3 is CASSAGTGVRTEAFF. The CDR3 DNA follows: TGTGCCAGCAGCGCAGGGACAGGGGTCAGGACTGAAGCTTTCTTT.

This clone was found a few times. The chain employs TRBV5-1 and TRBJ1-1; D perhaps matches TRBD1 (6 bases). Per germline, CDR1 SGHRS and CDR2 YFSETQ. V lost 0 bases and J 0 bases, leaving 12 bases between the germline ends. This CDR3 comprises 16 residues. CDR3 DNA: TGCGCCAGCAGCTTGGGACAGGTGGGACTGAACACTGAAGCTTTCTTT. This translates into CASSLGQVGLNTEAFF.

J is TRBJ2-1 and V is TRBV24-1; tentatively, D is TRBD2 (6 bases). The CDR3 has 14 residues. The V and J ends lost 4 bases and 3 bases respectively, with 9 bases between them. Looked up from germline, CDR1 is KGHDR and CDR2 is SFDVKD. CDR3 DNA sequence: TGTGCCACCAGTGACCCGGGACTCTACAATGAGCAGTTCTTC. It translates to CATSDPGLYNEQFF.

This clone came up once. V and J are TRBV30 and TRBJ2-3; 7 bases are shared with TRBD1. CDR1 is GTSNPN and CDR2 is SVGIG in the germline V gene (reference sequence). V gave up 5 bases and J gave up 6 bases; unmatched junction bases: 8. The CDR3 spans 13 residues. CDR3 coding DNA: TGTGCCTGGGACAGGGTGGGATGGGATACGCAGTATTTT. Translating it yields CAWDRVGWDTQYF. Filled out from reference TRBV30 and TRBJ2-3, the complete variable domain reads SQTIHQWPATLVQPVGSPLSLECTVEGTSNPNLYWYRQAAGRGLQLLFYSVGIGQISSEVPQNLSASRPQDRQFILSSKKLLLSDSGFYLCAWDRVGWDTQYFGPGTRLTVL.

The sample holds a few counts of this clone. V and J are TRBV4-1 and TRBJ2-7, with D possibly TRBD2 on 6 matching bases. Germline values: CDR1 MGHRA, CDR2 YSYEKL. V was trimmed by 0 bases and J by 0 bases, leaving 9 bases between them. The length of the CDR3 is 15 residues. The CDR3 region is CASSQDRGNSYEQYF. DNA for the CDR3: TGCGCCAGCAGCCAAGATCGGGGGAACTCCTACGAGCAGTACTTC.

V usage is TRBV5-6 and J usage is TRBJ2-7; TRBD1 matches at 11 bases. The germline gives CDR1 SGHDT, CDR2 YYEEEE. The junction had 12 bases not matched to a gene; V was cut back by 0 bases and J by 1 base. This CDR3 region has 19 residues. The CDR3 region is CASSLADRGLVEESYEQYF. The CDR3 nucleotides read TGTGCCAGCAGCTTGGCGGACAGGGGGCTTGTAGAGGAGTCCTACGAGCAGTACTTC.

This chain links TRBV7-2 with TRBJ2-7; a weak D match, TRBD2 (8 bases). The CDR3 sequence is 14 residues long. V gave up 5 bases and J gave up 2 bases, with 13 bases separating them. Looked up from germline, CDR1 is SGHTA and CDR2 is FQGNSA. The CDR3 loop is CASSPGGGPYEQYF. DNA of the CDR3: TGTGCCAGCAGCCCGGGAGGGGGCCCCTACGAGCAGTACTTC.